The 22 T cell receptor beta chains given below trace back to one sample, sequenced in a study of blood T cell repertoires in COVID-19. The repertoire was sequenced with immunoSEQ multiplex PCR; TCRdb's copy has only in-frame clones and lacks some. The table records about 390,000 clones, around nine tenths of them present only once. The source material was PBMCs or T cells enriched from blood (not recorded which). These TCRs come from a woman between 50 and 59 years old who had recovered from COVID-19.

V and J are TRBV5-1 and TRBJ1-1; 11 nucleotides match TRBD1. The CDR3 is made up of 16 amino acids. Germline values: CDR1 SGHRS, CDR2 YFSETQ. Trimming took 0 bases from V and 5 from J; bases not matched to a gene: 6. Here the CDR3 reads CASSLAGGTGGTEAFF. The CDR3 coding sequence is TGCGCCAGCAGCTTGGCTGGAGGGACAGGGGGGACTGAAGCTTTCTTT.

This sequence joins TRBV25-1 and TRBJ2-7, with 9 bases lining up with TRBD2. Germline V gene sequence: CDR1 MGHDK, CDR2 SYGVNS. With 6 bases clipped from V and 1 base from J, the junction kept 7 bases outside the gene matches. The CDR3 runs to 15 residues. The CDR3 reads CASSMAGGRSYEQYF. CDR3 coding DNA: TGTGCCAGCAGCATGGCGGGGGGGCGGTCCTACGAGCAGTACTTC.

The V and J genes are TRBV7-3 and TRBJ2-3, with 11 bases lining up with TRBD2. Germline V gene sequence: CDR1 SGHTA, CDR2 FQGTGA. V lost 2 bases and J lost 2; bases outside the gene matches: 3. CDR3 length: 16 amino acids. CDR3 in amino acids: CASSLPTSGITDTQYF. The DNA for the CDR3 is TGTGCCAGCAGCTTACCGACTAGCGGGATCACAGATACGCAGTATTTT.

J is TRBJ1-1 and V is TRBV7-6; no clear D. The germline V gene has CDR1 SGHVS and CDR2 FNYEAQ. CDR3 size: 16 residues. The V end lost 0 bases, the J end lost 5 bases, and 16 bases lay between the germline ends. The CDR3 region is CASSLARPEVRTEAFF. CDR3 DNA sequence: TGTGCCAGCAGCTTAGCAAGGCCCGAGGTTAGGACTGAAGCTTTCTTT.

V and J are TRBV5-1 and TRBJ2-6; 11 positions match TRBD1. The CDR3 is 18 amino acids. Germline lookup yields CDR1 SGHRS and CDR2 YFSETQ. With V trimmed by 0 bases and J by 0 bases, 2 bases remained unmatched. CDR3 sequence (DNA): TGCGCCAGCAGCTTGGACGGGACAGGGGGCTCTGGGGCCAACGTCCTGACTTTC. It yields the protein CASSLDGTGGSGANVLTF.

The chain couples TRBV18 to TRBJ2-7; D not certain. V dropped 2 bases and J dropped 7 bases, with 12 bases sitting between them. The CDR3 totals 13 residues. Germline CDR1 reads KGHSH; CDR2 reads LQKENI. CDR3 in amino acids: CASSPMARTEQYF. The CDR3 DNA reads TGTGCCAGCTCACCAATGGCCCGAACGGAGCAGTACTTC.

This rearrangement joins TRBV6-1 to TRBJ1-2; the match to TRBD1 covers 12 bases. Germline CDR1 and CDR2: MNHNS and SASEGT. This CDR3 is built from 14 residues. V trimming: 3 bases; J trimming: 5 bases; junction bases outside the gene matches: 1. CDR3: CASSEGQGAYGYTF. DNA of the CDR3: TGTGCCAGCAGTGAGGGACAGGGGGCTTATGGCTACACCTTC.

V gene TRBV27 combines with J gene TRBJ2-2; D remains ambiguous. Trimming left V 0 bases short and J 5 bases short, with 10 bases between. The CDR3 is 15 residues long. Germline V CDR1 and CDR2: MNHEY, SMNVEV (reference sequence). The CDR3 region is CASSLSSYSTGELFF. The CDR3 DNA sequence: TGTGCCAGCAGTTTATCTTCCTACAGTACCGGGGAGCTGTTTTTT.

CDR3 coding DNA: TGTGCCAGCAGTTACGGGGGGGGTCCCACTGAAGCTTTCTTT. This gives the protein CASSYGGGPTEAFF. This chain joins TRBV6-2 or TRBV6-3 and TRBJ1-1; TRBD1 is a possible D gene (5 bases). This CDR3 is 14 amino acids long. Trimming pared 2 bases from V and 4 bases from J, leaving 11 bases between. Looked up from germline, CDR1 is MNHEY and CDR2 is SVGEGT.

For the CDR3, the DNA is TGTGCCAGCAACGGTGTTGGGGGGACGAACACCGGGGAGCTGTTTTTT. As protein: CASNGVGGTNTGELFF. This chain connects TRBV5-6 to TRBJ2-2; D perhaps matches TRBD2 (6 bases). V lost 6 bases to trimming and J lost 0 bases, with 15 bases between them. The CDR3 is 16 amino acids. The V gene's germline CDR1 is SGHDT and CDR2 YYEEEE.

V is TRBV15 and J is TRBJ1-4; 8 bases match TRBD1. V trimming: 1 base; J trimming: 7 bases; junction bases outside the gene matches: 8. This CDR3 region has 16 residues. Per the germline V gene, CDR1 is LNHNV and CDR2 is YYDKDF (reference sequence). Here the CDR3 reads CATSRGNTGGSEKLFF. Written as DNA, the CDR3 is TGTGCCACCAGCAGAGGCAACACAGGGGGTTCTGAAAAACTGTTTTTT. Full variable domain (rest looked up from reference TRBV15 and TRBJ1-4): DAMVIQNPRYQVTQFGKPVTLSCSQTLNHNVMYWYQQKSSQAPKLLFHYYDKDFNNEADTPDNFQSRRPNTSFCFLDIRSPGLGDTAMYLCATSRGNTGGSEKLFFGSGTQLSVL.

The V call is TRBV11-2, the J call TRBJ2-3; 15 bases match TRBD2. Germline values: CDR1 SGHAT, CDR2 FQNNGV. Trimming at V came to 5 bases and at J to 5 bases, leaving 8 bases not matched to a gene. The CDR3 totals 17 residues. In nucleotides, the CDR3 is TGTGCCAGCAGCCAATGGACTAGCGGGGGGGCAAGAGATACGCAGTATTTT. This translates into CASSQWTSGGARDTQYF.

The chain joins TRBV6-2 or TRBV6-3 to TRBJ1-5; D unresolved. In germline, CDR1 is MNHEY, CDR2 SVGEGT. CDR3 length: 15 residues. V was pared by 2 bases and J by 4 bases, with 12 bases between. The CDR3 DNA reads as TGTGCCAGCAGTTACGGCACAGAGGGAAATCAGCCCCAGCATTTT. Its protein product is CASSYGTEGNQPQHF.

V usage is TRBV5-1 and J usage is TRBJ1-1; 11 positions match TRBD1. Germline CDR1 and CDR2: SGHRS and YFSETQ. CDR3 length equals 14 residues. With V trimmed by 4 bases and J by 4 bases, 3 bases remained unmatched. The DNA for the CDR3 is TGCGCCAGCAGCACCGGGACAGGGGGCACTGAAGCTTTCTTT. As protein: CASSTGTGGTEAFF.

The chain employs TRBV30 and TRBJ2-2, with D maybe TRBD1 (6 bases). CDR3 length: 15 amino acids. The germline V gene encodes CDR1 GTSNPN and CDR2 SVGIG (reference sequence). V lost 4 bases, J lost 0 bases, and 12 bases lay in between. The CDR3 DNA reads as TGTGCCTGGAAGAATAGGGGGACGAACACCGGGGAGCTGTTTTTT. It encodes CAWKNRGTNTGELFF.

The chain recombines TRBV2 with TRBJ2-7; 8 bases agree with TRBD1. Trimming took 7 bases from V and 0 from J; bases not matched to a gene: 2. CDR3 length equals 13 residues. CDR1 SNHLY and CDR2 FYNNEI come from the germline V gene. CDR3 DNA sequence: TGTGCCAGCAATCAGGGGGCCTCCTACGAGCAGTACTTC. This encodes CASNQGASYEQYF.

This clone came up once. The gene calls are TRBV5-8 and TRBJ1-3; D unclear. The CDR3 runs 15 residues. In germline, CDR1 is SGHTS, CDR2 YDEGEE. V was clipped by 0 bases and J by 0 bases, with 7 bases between them. CDR3: CASSLETVSGNTIYF. CDR3 DNA sequence: TGTGCCAGCAGCTTGGAAACGGTCTCTGGAAACACCATATATTTT.

This clone was counted between two and nine times. The genes are TRBV11-2 and TRBJ1-1; maybe TRBD1 (5 bases). The CDR3 sequence is 15 residues long. V lost 5 bases and J lost 2, with 15 bases in between. Germline V gives CDR1 SGHAT, CDR2 FQNNGV. The CDR3, as DNA: TGTGCCAGCAGCATATGGACAAGCCAAAACACTGAAGCTTTCTTT. Its protein is CASSIWTSQNTEAFF.

The chain has TRBV4-2 and TRBJ1-1; the D gene is possibly TRBD1 (6 bases). The CDR3 extends over 18 amino acids. V lost 0 bases, J lost 0 bases, and 17 bases lay in between. Germline CDR1 reads LGHNA; CDR2 reads YNFKEQ. The CDR3 DNA is TGTGCCAGCAGCCAAGATTTGGACAGAGCAACTATGAACACTGAAGCTTTCTTT. This encodes CASSQDLDRATMNTEAFF.

V is TRBV3-1 (or the pseudogene TRBV3-2) and J is TRBJ1-3, with 8 bases that match TRBD1. CDR3 length: 18 amino acids. The ends lost 0 bases at V and 3 bases at J; junction bases unmatched: 10. The germline gives CDR1 LGHDT, CDR2 YNNKEL (reference sequence). CDR3 coding DNA: TGTGCCAGCAGCCAAGATTTCGGACAGGGCTTTATTGGAAACACCATATATTTT. Protein: CASSQDFGQGFIGNTIYF.

This chain joins TRBV2 and TRBJ1-2, with a tentative D call TRBD1 (5 bases). Trimming stripped 10 bases from V and 5 bases from J, with 8 bases between. The CDR3 runs to 10 residues. Germline V CDR1 and CDR2: SNHLY, FYNNEI. The CDR3 here is CATGHYGYTF. DNA of the CDR3: TGTGCCACTGGACATTATGGCTACACCTTC.

A few counts support this clone. The chain links TRBV5-1 to TRBJ2-3; 7 bases align to TRBD2. CDR1 is SGHRS and CDR2 is YFSETQ in the germline V gene. The CDR3 length is 15 residues. J gave up 3 bases and V 1 base, and 5 bases lay outside the gene matches. The CDR3 DNA reads as TGCGCCAGCAGCTTGCGGGGGGATCGAACAGATACGCAGTATTTT. Translation: CASSLRGDRTDTQYF.